This TCR beta chain was recorded in a study of CD8 T cells in Susac syndrome. The CDR3 has 16 residues. Trimming took 8 bases from V and 5 from J, leaving 24 bases between them. The germline V gene has CDR1 LNHDA and CDR2 SQIVND (reference sequence). The RNA input was about 0.5 to 1 ug, and it was reverse transcribed with random hexamers. By means of immunoSEQ multiplex PCR, TCR beta CDR3 spanning 54 Vbeta and 13 Jbeta underwent amplification. MiXCR was run by TCRdb on the immunoSEQ multiplex PCR reads, yielding one entry per CDR3 protein. The table records about 160,000 distinct CDR3 sequences, around 94% of them present only once. TCR beta sequencing covered blood CD8+ and CD4+ T cells. Those who served as multiple sclerosis controls were treatment-naive patients with stable or active relapsing-remitting disease. Negative isolation was used for CD8+ and CD4+ T cells and FACS enrichment for TEMRA cells.

The chain uses TRBV19 and TRBJ2-5, with D possibly TRBD2 on 6 matching bases. Sequencing was done on a sample of CD4+ T cells from PBMCs. The TCR sequence derives from a human donor with multiple sclerosis. The CDR3 protein is CASGSRTGDPPETQYF. The CDR3 DNA reads TGTGCCAGTGGGAGTCGGACGGGAGACCCTCCTGAGACCCAGTACTTC.